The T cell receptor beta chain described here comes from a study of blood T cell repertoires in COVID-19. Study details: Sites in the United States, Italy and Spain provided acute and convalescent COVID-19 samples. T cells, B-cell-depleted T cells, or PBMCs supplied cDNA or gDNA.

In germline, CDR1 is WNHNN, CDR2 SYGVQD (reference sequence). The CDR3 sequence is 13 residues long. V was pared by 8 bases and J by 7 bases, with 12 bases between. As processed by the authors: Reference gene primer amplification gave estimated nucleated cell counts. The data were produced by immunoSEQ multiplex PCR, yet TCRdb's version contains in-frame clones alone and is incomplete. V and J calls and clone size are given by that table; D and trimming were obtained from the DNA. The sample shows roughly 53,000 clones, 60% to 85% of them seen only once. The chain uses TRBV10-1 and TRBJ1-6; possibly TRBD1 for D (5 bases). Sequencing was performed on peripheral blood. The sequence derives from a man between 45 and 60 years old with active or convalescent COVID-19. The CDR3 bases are TGCGCCAGCCTGGGGGGGAAAAATTCACCCCTCCACTTT. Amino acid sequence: CASLGGKNSPLHF.